The entry below gives a single T cell receptor beta chain sequence along with its context. Unmatched junction bases numbered 14, after V lost 3 bases and J lost 9 bases. The germline gives CDR1 WNHNN, CDR2 SYGVQD (reference sequence). CDR3 length: 17 amino acids. TCRdb's table, derived via immunoSEQ multiplex PCR, lists solely in-frame clones and lacks some. This sample has about 150,000 clones, with 82% found just once. This entry is derived from a study of blood T cell repertoires in COVID-19. The sample taken for sequencing was peripheral blood. The rearrangement uses TRBV10-1 and TRBJ1-4, with TRBD1 identical over 9 bases. The TCR originated in a woman over 75 with active or convalescent COVID-19. The CDR3 coding sequence is TGCGCCAGCAGTGAATTGGGGGTGGGACAGGGTATGAAAAAACTGTTTTTT. Its translation is CASSELGVGQGMKKLFF.